The entry below describes one TCR beta chain. These data belong to a study of blood T cell repertoires in COVID-19. As for the study in general: From the United States, Italy and Spain came samples of acute and convalescent COVID-19. T cells, B-cell-depleted T cells, or PBMCs provided the cDNA or gDNA that served as material.

Deletions cut 3 bases from V and 1 base from J, with 16 bases between. The germline CDR1 and CDR2 sequences are MNHEY and SMNVEV (reference sequence). The length of the CDR3 is 18 residues. Per the original data handling: The assay estimated nucleated cells by amplifying reference gene primers. The table came from immunoSEQ multiplex PCR; TCRdb's copy has only in-frame clones and leaves some out. The V and J calls and the clone size are those of that table, but D and trimming were determined from the DNA. The data show around 32,000 clones, around 86% seen once. Material for sequencing was peripheral blood. The chain carries TRBV27 and TRBJ1-6; possible D gene TRBD1, 6 bases. The TCR was taken from an elderly woman with active or convalescent COVID-19. The CDR3 loop is CASSLKLDRLSYNSPLHF. In nucleotides, the CDR3 is TGTGCCAGCAGTTTGAAGTTGGACAGACTTTCCTATAATTCACCCCTCCACTTT.